Detailed here is one T cell receptor beta chain. Its target is not known. Across several immunoSEQ plates, the genomic DNA of each subset was split evenly. Produced via immunoSEQ multiplex PCR; TCRdb's table is partial and in-frame only. The sample holds about 490,000 clones; 60% to 85% are singletons and the top ten take 10% to 15%. These data are taken from a study of shared clonotypes between healthy human individuals. Findings of the study overall: Apart from blood, nothing was sampled; tissue repertoires likely differ. Clonotype sharing among donors, it was expected, would be affected by sequencing depth.

The TCR was taken from a woman in her forties in good health. Some clones in this sample may be carry-over from other donors' samples. The specimen was PBMCs.

CDR3 amino acids: CASGGSGTSGRGSYEQYF. The CDR3 DNA sequence: TGCGCCAGCGGAGGGTCTGGGACTAGCGGGAGGGGGTCCTACGAGCAGTACTTC. This chain connects TRBV10-2 to TRBJ2-7, with 16 bases lining up with TRBD2. Unmatched junction bases numbered 11, after V lost 8 bases and J lost 1 base. Germline CDR1 reads WSHSY; CDR2 reads SAAADI. The CDR3 spans 18 residues.